This T cell receptor beta chain was identified during a study of T cell changes during pregnancy in multiple sclerosis. CDR1 SQVTM and CDR2 ANQGSEA come from the germline V gene. The V segment lost 0 bases and the J segment 3 bases; nucleotides outside the gene matches: 7. The CDR3 runs to 16 residues. Measured with immunoSEQ multiplex PCR; TCRdb has only the in-frame clones, and not every one. This sample has more than 100,000 clones; roughly 92% occur once, and the top ten carry 0.75% to 0.95%. The chain carries TRBV29-1 and TRBJ1-2; 10 bases are shared with TRBD1. The sample here was peripheral blood, taken after pregnancy. The origin of this receptor is a female donor with multiple sclerosis, enrolled in a pregnancy study. CDR3 sequence (DNA): TGCAGCGTTGAAGACTGGGGACAGGGGAGGGACTATGGCTACACCTTC. It is translated as CSVEDWGQGRDYGYTF. The whole variable domain, filled in from reference TRBV29-1 and TRBJ1-2, reads SAVISQKPSRDICQRGTSLTIQCQVDSQVTMMFWYRQQPGQSLTLIATANQGSEATYESGFVIDKFPISRPNLTFSTLTVSNMSPEDSSIYLCSVEDWGQGRDYGYTFGSGTRLTVV.